These T cell receptor beta chains were read from a single sample in a study of T cell repertoires in cytomegalovirus infection. TCRdb reprocessed the reads with MiXCR, giving one entry per CDR3 protein. The sample holds about 360,000 distinct CDR3 sequences; around 18% are singletons and the top ten take less than 9.5%. Sequenced sample: PBMCs. All receptors come from a human donor in good health (CMV status not recorded). Some clones in this sample may be carry-over from other donors' samples. Both conserved end residues are part of each CDR3. The D gene is left open where the match is weak. Rows give clone size only sometimes, using once, few, many, or a class for an expanded clone.

clone_size	d_call	v_call	j_call	cdr3_nt	cdr3_aa
.	TRBD1	TRBV19	TRBJ1-4	TGTGCCAGTAGTATAGATCGGGGGACAGGGGCTCCGGAAGATGAAAAACTGTTTTTT	CASSIDRGTGAPEDEKLFF
few	.	TRBV29-1	TRBJ1-2	TGCAGCGTCCGAGGGGAGTCCACAGGGGGCTACACCTTC	CSVRGESTGGYTF
few	.	TRBV19	TRBJ2-7	TGTGCCAGTAGTATGAGTGGTAGGGGAGCCTACGAGCAGTACTTC	CASSMSGRGAYEQYF
few	.	TRBV7-2	TRBJ1-1	TGTGCCAGCAGCTATACAGGATATAACACTGAAGCTTTCTTT	CASSYTGYNTEAFF
many	.	TRBV5-5	TRBJ2-5	TGTGCCAGCAGCCGTAACCCAGGCGAGACCCAGTACTTC	CASSRNPGETQYF
many	.	TRBV15	TRBJ2-7	TGTGCCACCAGCAGACCTGGGACGTTGGGGATTCGCGAGCAGTACTTC	CATSRPGTLGIREQYF
few	.	TRBV4-1	TRBJ1-6	TGCGCCAGCAGCCAGAGGTACAGCTCCTATAATTCACCCCTCCACTTT	CASSQRYSSYNSPLHF
many	TRBD1	TRBV7-2	TRBJ2-7	TGTGCCAGCAGCTTAGGCCCGGGACAGATCTACGAGCAGTACTTC	CASSLGPGQIYEQYF
few	.	TRBV15	TRBJ2-7	TGTGCCACCAGCAGGGAAACTAGTCTCTACGAGCAGTACTTC	CATSRETSLYEQYF
few	.	TRBV20-1	TRBJ1-1	TGCAGTGCTAGCCGGGGGGGAGAAGGGGACACTGAAGCTTTCTTT	CSASRGGEGDTEAFF
few	TRBD2	TRBV27	TRBJ2-5	TGTGCCAGCAGCCCCTGGACTAGCCCAGAGACCCAGTACTTC	CASSPWTSPETQYF
many	TRBD2	TRBV7-2	TRBJ2-7	TGTGCCAGCAGCTTGGGAGCGGGGCGCGAGCAGTACTTC	CASSLGAGREQYF
few	.	TRBV12-3/TRBV12-4	TRBJ2-1	TGTGCCAGCAGTTTCGGTCTGAGCTCCTACAATGAGCAGTTCTTC	CASSFGLSSYNEQFF
.	.	TRBV6-2/TRBV6-3	TRBJ1-2	TGTGCCAGCAGTTACCACCCGATGGACAGCTATGGCTACACCTTC	CASSYHPMDSYGYTF
many	TRBD1	TRBV7-2	TRBJ1-4	TGTGCCAGCAGCCATGGGACAGGGGATAATGAAAAACTGTTTTTT	CASSHGTGDNEKLFF
few	.	TRBV2	TRBJ1-1	TGTGCCAGCAAGGAGGCGATTATGAACACTGAAGCTTTCTTT	CASKEAIMNTEAFF
few	TRBD2	TRBV20-1	TRBJ2-3	TGCAGTGCTAGAGGCTCTATTCGGCGGGGGGGGGGCGCAGATACGCAGTATTTT	CSARGSIRRGGGADTQYF
many	TRBD1	TRBV7-2	TRBJ2-5	TGTGCCAGCAGCCCGCCGTTGGGGACAGCAAGACAAGAGACCCAGTACTTC	CASSPPLGTARQETQYF
.	.	TRBV5-6	TRBJ2-5	TGTGCCAGCAGCTCTACCAACCAAGAGACCCAGTACTTC	CASSSTNQETQYF
many	TRBD1	TRBV7-6	TRBJ1-1	TGTGCCAGCAGCACCCGACAGGGGGGGAACACTGAAGCTTTCTTT	CASSTRQGGNTEAFF
many	TRBD1	TRBV2	TRBJ1-5	TGTGCCAGCAGTCCAGGGGGACAGGGTTGGCGTCAGCCCCAGCATTTT	CASSPGGQGWRQPQHF
few	TRBD1	TRBV6-5	TRBJ2-5	TGTGCCAGCTCCTTGACAGGGGGCAGGGAGACCCAGTACTTC	CASSLTGGRETQYF